This T cell receptor beta chain was profiled in a study of CD8 T cells in Susac syndrome. Germline lookup yields CDR1 SQVTM and CDR2 ANQGSEA. CDR3 size: 11 residues. V lost 5 bases to trimming and J lost 5 bases, with 9 bases between them. RNA amounts of about 0.45 to 1 ug underwent reverse transcription with random hexamers. Multiplex PCR with immunoSEQ amplified the TCR beta CDR3 across 54 Vbeta and 13 Jbeta. TCRdb reanalysed the immunoSEQ multiplex PCR reads using MiXCR and keeps one entry per CDR3 protein. The data show under 150,000 distinct CDR3 sequences, over 90% seen once. The sequenced target, TCR beta, came from blood CD8+ and CD4+ T cells.

The source of this sequence is a human donor with Susac syndrome. The sequencing sample was made of CD4+ T cells from PBMCs. The chain has TRBV29-1 and TRBJ2-5; D possibly corresponds to TRBD1 (5 bases). DNA for the CDR3: TGCAGCGTTCTTGGGGCCGAGACCCAGTACTTC. This codes for CSVLGAETQYF.